Shown below are 5 T cell receptor beta chains from a single sample sequenced in a study of cytomegalovirus exposure and HLA in healthy donors. PCR primers comprised 60 Vbeta and 13 Jbeta primers. The data were produced by immunoSEQ multiplex PCR, yet TCRdb's version contains in-frame clones alone and is incomplete. The sample shows fewer than 200,000 clones, 65% to 70% of them seen only once. The sequenced sample was PBMCs. These receptors came from a woman between 18 and 30 years old in good health and CMV-seropositive.

The chain joins TRBV5-4 to TRBJ2-2; D not certain. The length of the CDR3 is 13 residues. CDR1 and CDR2 from the germline V gene are SGHNT and YYREEE (reference sequence). Between the trimmed V and J ends, which lost 4 bases and 6 bases, there was a span of 10 bases. In nucleotides, the CDR3 is TGTGCCAGCAGCCTCTTGGTAGCCGGGGAGCTGTTTTTT. It specifies CASSLLVAGELFF.

This clone was seen only a few times. The chain combines TRBV27 with TRBJ2-5, with TRBD1 matching 11 bases. This CDR3 comprises 17 residues. CDR1 and CDR2 (germline): MNHEY, SMNVEV (reference sequence). V lost 4 bases and J lost 2; bases outside the gene matches: 9. The CDR3 reads CASSSWTGGRGQETQYF. The CDR3 DNA reads TGTGCCAGCAGTTCTTGGACAGGGGGCAGGGGGCAAGAGACCCAGTACTTC.

The V gene is TRBV5-4, the J gene TRBJ2-5; D perhaps matches TRBD1 (5 bases). The V gene's germline CDR1 is SGHNT and CDR2 YYREEE (reference sequence). CDR3 length: 13 residues. V lost 1 base, J lost 6 bases, and 10 bases lay in between. CDR3 in DNA: TGTGCCAGCAGCTTGTATCAGGGCCAGACCCAGTACTTC. This translates into CASSLYQGQTQYF.

This clone was counted a few times. The rearrangement joins TRBV6-5 to TRBJ1-2, with D maybe TRBD1 (6 bases). Germline V lookup: CDR1 MNHEY, CDR2 SVGAGI. This CDR3 spans 15 amino acids. Trimming took off 0 bases at V and 7 bases at J, with 15 bases between the two ends. The CDR3, as DNA: TGTGCCAGCAGTTACTCTCCGGGGGGCGCTGGTGGCTACACCTTC. Its translation: CASSYSPGGAGGYTF.

The genes are TRBV28 and TRBJ2-7; TRBD2 aligns across 7 bases. CDR3 length: 14 residues. With V trimmed by 2 bases and J by 2 bases, 3 bases remained unmatched. Per germline, CDR1 MDHEN and CDR2 SYDVKM. This CDR3 is CASSLRGSAYEQYF. CDR3 in DNA: TGTGCCAGCAGTTTACGCGGGAGCGCCTACGAGCAGTACTTC.